This TCR beta chain was captured in a study of graft-versus-host responses after intestinal transplantation. Study-wide findings and caveats: GvH clonotypes were identified within recipient marrow, with a subset emerging first in ileum or blood.

Trimming took off 6 bases at V and 1 base at J, with 12 bases between the two ends. CDR1 is MNHEY and CDR2 is SVGAGI in the germline V gene. This CDR3 spans 14 amino acids. The repertoire was sequenced with immunoSEQ multiplex PCR; TCRdb's copy has only in-frame clones and lacks some. The repertoire consists of around 31,000 clones, with roughly four fifths occurring once and the leading ten covering roughly a fifth. A word on this clone: The target antigen is unknown.

The J gene is TRBJ1-1, the V gene TRBV6-5, with D tentatively TRBD1 (5 bases). Source: unstimulated CD8+ T cells sorted from spleen or lymph node cells, taken before intestinal transplant. This TCR was sampled from a human donor who received an intestinal transplant. The CDR3 sequence: CASSHDSQNTEAFF. The CDR3 DNA reads TGTGCCAGCAGCCACGACAGCCAGAACACTGAAGCTTTCTTT.